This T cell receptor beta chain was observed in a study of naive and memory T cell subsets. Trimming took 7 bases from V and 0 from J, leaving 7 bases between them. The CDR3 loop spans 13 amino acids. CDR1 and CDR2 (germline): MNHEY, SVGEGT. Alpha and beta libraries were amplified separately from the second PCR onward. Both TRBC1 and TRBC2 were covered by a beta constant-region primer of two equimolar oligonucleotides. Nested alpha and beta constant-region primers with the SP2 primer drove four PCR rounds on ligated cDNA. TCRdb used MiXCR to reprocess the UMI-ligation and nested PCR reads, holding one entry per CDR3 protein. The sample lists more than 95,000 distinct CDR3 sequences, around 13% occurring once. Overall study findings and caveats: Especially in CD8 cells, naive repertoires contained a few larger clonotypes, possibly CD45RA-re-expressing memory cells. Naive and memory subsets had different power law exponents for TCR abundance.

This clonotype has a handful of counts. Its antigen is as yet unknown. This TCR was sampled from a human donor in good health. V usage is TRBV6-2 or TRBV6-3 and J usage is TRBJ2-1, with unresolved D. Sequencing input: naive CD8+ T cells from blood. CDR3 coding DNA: TGTGCCAGCATGCCAAGCTCCTACAATGAGCAGTTCTTC. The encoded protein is CASMPSSYNEQFF.